Below, one T cell receptor (beta chain) is given with its context. Its antigen is currently unknown. Method: immunoSEQ multiplex PCR; TCRdb's copy keeps in-frame clones and lacks some. The data show roughly 600,000 clones, with 95% to 98% seen just once and roughly 0.29% held by the top ten. This entry is derived from a study of shared clonotypes between healthy human individuals. In the naive CD8 group, cells lacked CD45RO and were positively selected for CCR7, so terminally differentiated effector memory CD45RA+ cells were left out. The CDR3 loop spans 14 amino acids. The ends were cut back, 8 bases at V and 2 bases at J, with 14 bases in the middle. The germline CDR1 and CDR2 sequences are SNHLY and FYNNEI. Findings and caveats of the study: In this cohort, only blood was sampled, and tissue repertoires likely differ.

This clonotype was obtained from a man between 25 and 39 years old in good health. Sequenced: naive CD8+ T cells sorted from blood. This chain connects TRBV2 to TRBJ2-3; D gene unclear. CDR3 residues: CASHDWSNTDTQYF. In DNA, the CDR3 is TGTGCCAGCCACGACTGGAGTAACACAGATACGCAGTATTTT.